The 18 T cell receptor beta chains given below trace back to one sample, sequenced in a study of cytomegalovirus exposure and HLA in healthy donors (TCRdb year 2017). Library generation was performed with the immunoSEQ multiplex PCR assay. For the multiplex PCR, a mixture combining 60 forward primers for TCR Vbeta segments and 13 reverse primers for TCR Jbeta segments was used. TCRdb stores this immuneACCESS table with in-frame sequences only. Part of the clones is absent; in the studies checked, under half of the shortfall reflects unresolved V genes, and no reason is known for the rest. This sample comprises 150,000 to 200,000 clones, roughly 80% of them detected only once. The top ten constitute about 2.5% of the sample. Sequenced input: PBMCs. Every receptor here comes from a male donor in good health and CMV-seronegative.

The chain carries TRBV6-5 and TRBJ1-3; D may be TRBD1 (6 bases). CDR1 is MNHEY, CDR2 SVGAGI, per germline. Trimming took 1 base from V and 4 from J, leaving 14 bases between them. The CDR3 runs to 16 residues. CDR3 DNA sequence: TGTGCCAGCAGTTACTTCGCAGGGGTAGGCGGAAACACCATATATTTT. This encodes CASSYFAGVGGNTIYF.

V gene TRBV5-1 combines with J gene TRBJ1-2; tentative D call: TRBD1 (6 bases). V lost 4 bases, J lost 5 bases, and 18 bases lay in between. Germline values: CDR1 SGHRS, CDR2 YFSETQ. There are 15 residues in the CDR3. CDR3: CASSRGQQQLYGYTF. The CDR3 DNA reads as TGCGCCAGCAGCCGCGGACAGCAGCAACTTTATGGCTACACCTTC. The full variable domain, its missing parts supplied by reference TRBV5-1 and TRBJ1-2, is KAGVTQTPRYLIKTRGQQVTLSCSPISGHRSVSWYQQTPGQGLQFLFEYFSETQRNKGNFPGRFSGRQFSNSRSEMNVSTLELGDSALYLCASSRGQQQLYGYTFGSGTRLTVV.

CDR3 residues: CASSLGQGMGLGAFF. Written as DNA, the CDR3 is TGTGCCAGCAGCTTGGGACAGGGGATGGGGTTAGGAGCTTTCTTT. The chain recombines TRBV5-4 with TRBJ1-1; 8 nucleotides line up with TRBD1. V lost 0 bases to trimming and J lost 10 bases; unmatched junction nucleotides: 11. The length of the CDR3 is 15 residues. Germline loops: CDR1 SGHNT, CDR2 YYREEE (reference sequence).

This sequence joins TRBV5-5 and TRBJ1-5; perhaps TRBD1 as D (6 bases). The germline V gene has CDR1 SGHKS and CDR2 YYEKEE (reference sequence). CDR3 size: 20 residues. With 0 bases removed from V and 0 bases from J, the gap between germline ends came to 22 bases. Here the CDR3 DNA reads TGTGCCAGCAGCTTGGTTTGGAGAGGGGGGGATGTTAATAGCAATCAGCCCCAGCATTTT. Protein sequence: CASSLVWRGGDVNSNQPQHF.

The rearrangement links TRBV5-1 to TRBJ2-6; D is unresolved. V was shortened by 0 bases and J by 2 bases, with 3 bases between the two germline ends. Germline V gives CDR1 SGHRS, CDR2 YFSETQ. The CDR3 is 14 residues long. The chain's CDR3 is CASSLATGANVLTF. CDR3 in DNA: TGCGCCAGCAGCTTGGCCACTGGGGCCAACGTCCTGACTTTC.

The chain combines TRBV9 with TRBJ2-5; 7 nucleotides match TRBD2. The CDR3 loop spans 14 amino acids. The J segment lost 4 bases and the V segment lost 0 bases, leaving 3 bases of the junction unmatched. CDR1 and CDR2 from the germline V gene are SGDLS and YYNGEE. CDR3 bases: TGTGCCAGCAGCGTAGTCGCTAGCGGAGAGACCCAGTACTTC. It specifies CASSVVASGETQYF.

The chain combines TRBV18 with TRBJ1-2, with TRBD1 matching 11 bases. The ends lost 3 bases at V and 4 bases at J; junction bases unmatched: 4. The germline V gene has CDR1 KGHSH and CDR2 LQKENI. The CDR3 has 15 amino acids. CDR3 sequence reads: CASSPDRGLSYGYTF. The CDR3 region has the DNA TGTGCCAGCTCACCGGACAGGGGGCTTTCCTATGGCTACACCTTC. Variable domain in full (rest from reference TRBV18 and TRBJ1-2): NAGVMQNPRHLVRRRGQEARLRCSPMKGHSHVYWYRQLPEEGLKFMVYLQKENIIDESGMPKERFSAEFPKEGPSILRIQQVVRGDSAAYFCASSPDRGLSYGYTFGSGTRLTVV.

Only one count was recorded for this clone. The chain joins TRBV10-3 to TRBJ2-6; 15 bases map to TRBD2. The CDR3 is made up of 19 amino acids. V lost 6 bases to trimming and J lost 0 bases; unmatched junction nucleotides: 6. From germline, CDR1 is ENHRY and CDR2 SYGVKD. The CDR3 nucleotides read TGTGCCATCAGACCGGGACTAGCGGGGGGCCCCTCTGGGGCCAACGTCCTGACTTTC. Amino acids: CAIRPGLAGGPSGANVLTF.

This chain joins TRBV2 and TRBJ1-2, with a weak D call TRBD1 (5 bases). This CDR3 contains 18 residues. Germline V gives CDR1 SNHLY, CDR2 FYNNEI. V was cut by 6 bases and J by 8 bases, with 31 bases left in between. The CDR3 loop is CASSRTGTLRETPWGYTF. CDR3 nucleotide sequence: TGTGCCAGCAGCCGCACCGGGACTCTTCGAGAAACTCCGTGGGGCTACACCTTC.

V is TRBV9 and J is TRBJ2-7; D possibly corresponds to TRBD1 (6 bases). Trimming took 2 bases from V and 4 from J, leaving 13 bases between them. The CDR3 length is 14 residues. Germline assignment: CDR1 SGDLS and CDR2 YYNGEE. Here the CDR3 reads CASSVLPGVYEQYF. The CDR3 DNA follows: TGTGCCAGCAGCGTCCTGCCAGGGGTGTACGAGCAGTACTTC.

The V and J genes are TRBV7-9 and TRBJ2-3; D uncertain. Germline loops: CDR1 SEHNR, CDR2 FQNEAQ (reference sequence). V was pared by 5 bases and J by 6 bases, with 9 bases between. This CDR3 has 12 residues. In DNA form, the CDR3 reads TGTGCCAGCAGCCTTAGTTGGGATACGCAGTATTTT. The encoded protein is CASSLSWDTQYF. The full variable domain, rest sourced from reference TRBV7-9 and TRBJ2-3, is DTGVSQNPRHKITKRGQNVTFRCDPISEHNRLYWYRQTLGQGPEFLTYFQNEAQLEKSRLLSDRFSAERPKGSFSTLEIQRTEQGDSAMYLCASSLSWDTQYFGPGTRLTVL.

CDR3 loop: CASSVGPNRGGEKLFF. The CDR3 DNA sequence: TGTGCCAGCAGTGTGGGTCCGAACAGGGGCGGTGAAAAACTGTTTTTT. The V gene is TRBV6-1, the J gene TRBJ1-4; 7 positions match TRBD1. Germline CDR1 and CDR2: MNHNS and SASEGT. This CDR3 has 16 amino acids. With V trimmed by 4 bases and J by 7 bases, 12 bases remained unmatched.

V is TRBV5-8 and J is TRBJ2-1; a weak D match, TRBD2 (5 bases). The CDR3 totals 13 residues. Looked up from germline, CDR1 is SGHTS and CDR2 is YDEGEE. V lost 7 bases, J lost 9 bases, and 17 bases lay in between. CDR3 in DNA: TGTGCCAGCGGACCCTTACTAGAGTCTGAGCAGTTCTTC. It codes for CASGPLLESEQFF.

This chain joins TRBV4-3 and TRBJ1-2; unclear D gene. The germline V gene has CDR1 LGHNA and CDR2 YSLEER. The CDR3 runs 14 residues. With 2 bases removed from V and 5 bases from J, the gap between germline ends came to 12 bases. The CDR3 DNA follows: TGCGCCAGCAGCCAAAAAGGAGGGAGTTATGGCTACACCTTC. Its translation: CASSQKGGSYGYTF.

The V and J genes are TRBV11-2 and TRBJ2-6, with D perhaps TRBD1 (5 bases). The length of the CDR3 is 17 residues. Germline V CDR1 and CDR2: SGHAT, FQNNGV. Trimming stripped 0 bases from V and 2 bases from J, with 11 bases between. The CDR3 sequence: CASSLDAGYAGANVLTF. CDR3 DNA: TGTGCCAGCAGCTTAGACGCAGGGTATGCTGGGGCCAACGTCCTGACTTTC.

This clone was seen only a few times. The chain carries TRBV5-1 and TRBJ1-5; D is ambiguous. The CDR3 totals 15 residues. V was pared by 3 bases and J by 0 bases, with 10 bases between. The V gene's germline CDR1 is SGHRS and CDR2 YFSETQ. The DNA of the CDR3 is TGCGCCAGCAGCTCGAGCGGGAGTAGCAATCAGCCCCAGCATTTT. Its translation: CASSSSGSSNQPQHF.

The rearrangement uses TRBV9 and TRBJ2-7; weak D call: TRBD1 (6 bases). From germline, CDR1 is SGDLS and CDR2 YYNGEE. V was clipped by 0 bases and J by 2 bases, with 9 bases between them. This CDR3 is built from 14 residues. The CDR3 sequence: CASSVEGDTYEQYF. The CDR3 nucleotides read TGTGCCAGCAGCGTAGAGGGGGACACCTACGAGCAGTACTTC.

The V gene is TRBV11-2, the J gene TRBJ1-2, with 7 bases that match TRBD1. This CDR3 has 15 residues. Germline lookup yields CDR1 SGHAT and CDR2 FQNNGV. Unmatched junction bases numbered 9, after V lost 4 bases and J lost 4 bases. This CDR3 reads CASSSIPDRRYGYTF. Written as DNA, the CDR3 is TGTGCCAGCAGCTCGATCCCGGACAGGCGCTATGGCTACACCTTC.